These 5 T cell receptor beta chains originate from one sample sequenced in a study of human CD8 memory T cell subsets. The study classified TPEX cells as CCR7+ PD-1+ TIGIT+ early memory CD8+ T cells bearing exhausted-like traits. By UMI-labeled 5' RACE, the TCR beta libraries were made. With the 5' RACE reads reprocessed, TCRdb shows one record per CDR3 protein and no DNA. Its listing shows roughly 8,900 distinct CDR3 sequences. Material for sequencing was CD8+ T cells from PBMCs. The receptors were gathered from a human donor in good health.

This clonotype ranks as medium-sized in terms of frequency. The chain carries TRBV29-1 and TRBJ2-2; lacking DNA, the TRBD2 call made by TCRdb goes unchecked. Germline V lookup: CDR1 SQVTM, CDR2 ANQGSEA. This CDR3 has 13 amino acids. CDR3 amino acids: CSVEGLNTGELFF.

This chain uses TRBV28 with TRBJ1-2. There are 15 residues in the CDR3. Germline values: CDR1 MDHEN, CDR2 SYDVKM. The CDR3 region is CASSLSERKTYGYTF.

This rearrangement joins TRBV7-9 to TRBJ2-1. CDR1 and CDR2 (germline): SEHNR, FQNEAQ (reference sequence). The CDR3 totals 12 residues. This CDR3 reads CASSWTQNEQFF.

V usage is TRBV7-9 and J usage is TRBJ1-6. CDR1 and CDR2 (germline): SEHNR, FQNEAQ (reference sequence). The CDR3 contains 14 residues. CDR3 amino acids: CASSEEGTNSPLHF.

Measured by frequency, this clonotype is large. The chain's CDR3 is CASTDAPGHLYEQYF. The J gene is TRBJ2-7, the V gene TRBV23-1; TCRdb's D gene call, TRBD1, goes unchecked for lack of DNA. TRBV23-1 is assigned to the ORF class and has an uncertain function. The CDR3 loop spans 15 amino acids.